This T cell receptor beta chain was captured by sequencing in a study of T-cell reconstitution after alpha-beta-depleted transplantation in children. Study results and caveats: After one year, T-cell counts and TCRbeta diversity mostly came from new T cells. Surviving recipient T cells and thymic progenitors underlay high day-60 TCRbeta diversity in some patients. Roughly two months post-transplant, alpha-beta T cells reportedly originated from several hundred graft clones that had expanded.

TCRbeta library preparation incorporated unique molecular identifiers. TCRdb reanalysed the PCR reads using MiXCR and keeps one entry per CDR3 protein. The sample lists 500,000 to 600,000 distinct CDR3 sequences, about a quarter occurring once. Only a few counts were recorded for this clonotype. The antigen remains unidentified. The source of this sequence is a boy under two years old with Wiskott-Aldrich syndrome, due to receive a stem cell transplant. The sample was PBMCs, taken before TCRalphabeta/CD19-depleted stem cell transplant.

The DNA of the CDR3 is TGTGCCAGCAGTCCGCTCGAGCGGGTCCCCACAGATACGCAGTATTTT. Translating it yields CASSPLERVPTDTQYF. The V and J genes are TRBV28 and TRBJ2-3, with D possibly being TRBD2 (6 bases). CDR1 is MDHEN and CDR2 is SYDVKM in the germline V gene. CDR3 length equals 16 residues. Trimming pared 5 bases from V and 2 bases from J, leaving 17 bases between.